A single sample is the source of the 26 T cell receptor beta chains below, sequenced in a study of OX40 agonist ivuxolimab in advanced cancers. The repertoire was sequenced with immunoSEQ multiplex PCR; TCRdb's copy has only in-frame clones and lacks some. The sample has some 22,000 clones, about 79% seen once. The sample in question was CD4+ or CD8+ T cells sorted from blood, obtained in a trial of the OX40 agonist ivuxolimab. Receptors originate from an adult with an advanced solid tumor such as melanoma, head and neck, liver or kidney cancer.

The J gene is TRBJ2-7, the V gene TRBV5-6; D unclear. There are 12 residues in the CDR3. The V gene lost 2 bases and the J gene lost 12 bases, with 15 bases spanning the gap. Germline CDR1 SGHDT, CDR2 YYEEEE. CDR3 sequence reads: CASSFGVGDTYF. In DNA form, the CDR3 reads TGTGCCAGCAGCTTTGGGGTAGGCGATACGTACTTC.

This clone was observed a few times. V is TRBV5-6 and J is TRBJ2-1; D could derive from TRBD1 or TRBD2 (6 bases each). Germline V gene data show CDR1 as SGHDT and CDR2 as YYEEEE. CDR3 length equals 13 residues. V was clipped by 4 bases and J by 8 bases, with 13 bases between them. The chain's CDR3 is CASSPGGGDEQFF. The CDR3 DNA reads as TGTGCCAGCAGCCCCGGGGGCGGGGATGAGCAGTTCTTC. Combining the CDR3 with reference TRBV5-6 and TRBJ2-1 gives the whole variable domain DAGVTQSPTHLIKTRGQQVTLRCSPKSGHDTVSWYQQALGQGPQFIFQYYEEEERQRGNFPDRFSGHQFPNYSSELNVNALLLGDSALYLCASSPGGGDEQFFGPGTRLTVL.

CDR3 in amino acids: CASSTSANEQFF. The DNA for the CDR3 is TGTGCCAGTAGTACCTCGGCCAATGAGCAGTTCTTC. The V and J genes are TRBV19 and TRBJ2-1; D ambiguous. CDR1 and CDR2 (germline): LNHDA, SQIVND (reference sequence). With 4 bases removed from V and 6 bases from J, the gap between germline ends came to 7 bases. This CDR3 has 12 residues.

This chain connects TRBV30 to TRBJ1-1; no reliable D call. V was pared by 5 bases and J by 4 bases, with 17 bases between. Germline V gene lookup returns CDR1 GTSNPN and CDR2 SVGIG (reference sequence). This CDR3 has 14 amino acids. The CDR3 loop is CAWGLGVGSTEAFF. CDR3 nucleotide sequence: TGTGCCTGGGGCCTGGGAGTGGGGAGCACTGAAGCTTTCTTT.

This clone has a handful of counts. This sequence joins TRBV5-1 and TRBJ2-1, with 7 bases aligning to TRBD2. The CDR3 contains 14 residues. CDR1 SGHRS and CDR2 YFSETQ come from the germline V gene. Trimming removed 4 bases from V and 4 bases from J; junction bases left unmatched: 5. The CDR3 DNA follows: TGCGCCAGCAGCGCTAGCGGATCTTACAATGAGCAGTTCTTC. Protein: CASSASGSYNEQFF. Combining the CDR3 with reference TRBV5-1 and TRBJ2-1 gives the whole variable domain KAGVTQTPRYLIKTRGQQVTLSCSPISGHRSVSWYQQTPGQGLQFLFEYFSETQRNKGNFPGRFSGRQFSNSRSEMNVSTLELGDSALYLCASSASGSYNEQFFGPGTRLTVL.

J is TRBJ1-5 and V is TRBV5-6; a weak D match, TRBD1 (5 bases). V was shortened by 1 base and J by 1 base, with 12 bases between the two germline ends. This CDR3 contains 16 residues. Per the germline V gene, CDR1 is SGHDT and CDR2 is YYEEEE. The CDR3 spells CASSLMGGKSNQPQHF. The CDR3 DNA follows: TGTGCCAGCAGCTTGATGGGGGGTAAAAGCAATCAGCCCCAGCATTTT.

The CDR3 DNA sequence: TGTGCCAGCAGCTTATTCCCTAGCGGGGCCTACAATGAGCAGTTCTTC. This gives the protein CASSLFPSGAYNEQFF. V is TRBV7-6 and J is TRBJ2-1; 9 bases are shared with TRBD2. Germline values: CDR1 SGHVS, CDR2 FNYEAQ. CDR3 length equals 16 residues. V dropped 2 bases and J dropped 2; count of bases not matched to a gene: 4.

In its sample, this clone was seen a few times. The J gene is TRBJ1-3, the V gene TRBV28; 7 bases are a match to TRBD1. CDR1 is MDHEN and CDR2 is SYDVKM in the germline V gene. The CDR3 length is 14 residues. Trimming took 6 bases from V and 6 from J; bases not matched to a gene: 8. The chain's CDR3 is CASSSTGAANTIYF. CDR3 DNA sequence: TGTGCCAGCAGCTCCACAGGGGCTGCAAACACCATATATTTT.

V and J are TRBV28 and TRBJ1-4; a weak D match, TRBD1 (5 bases). This CDR3 is 15 amino acids long. Trimming pared 3 bases from V and 0 bases from J, leaving 8 bases between. Germline CDR1 is MDHEN and CDR2 is SYDVKM. CDR3 bases: TGTGCCAGCAGTTTGGGGGATGCAACTAATGAAAAACTGTTTTTT. Protein sequence: CASSLGDATNEKLFF.

The chain recombines TRBV5-1 with TRBJ1-1, with no clear D. The CDR3 consists of 17 residues. V was cut by 1 base and J by 0 bases, with 16 bases left in between. The germline V gene has CDR1 SGHRS and CDR2 YFSETQ. The CDR3 reads CASSLNTPRHLNTEAFF. The DNA of the CDR3 is TGCGCCAGCAGCTTGAACACTCCACGGCACTTGAACACTGAAGCTTTCTTT.

This clone came up once. In DNA, the CDR3 is TGTGCCAGCAGCCCCGGGACTGGGAATGAGCAGTTCTTC. This sequence encodes CASSPGTGNEQFF. The chain joins TRBV7-3 to TRBJ2-1; tentatively, D is TRBD2 (6 bases). Trimming removed 5 bases at V and 7 bases at J, with 12 bases between. This CDR3 spans 13 amino acids. CDR1 SGHTA and CDR2 FQGTGA come from the germline V gene.

The rearrangement uses TRBV5-1 and TRBJ2-7, with D possibly matching TRBD2 (5 bases). The CDR3 runs to 14 residues. Germline CDR1 and CDR2: SGHRS and YFSETQ. Trimming removed 4 bases at V and 0 bases at J, with 11 bases between. CDR3 region: CASSHWTGSYEQYF. As DNA, the CDR3 is TGCGCCAGCAGCCATTGGACTGGCTCCTACGAGCAGTACTTC. Full variable domain (rest looked up from reference TRBV5-1 and TRBJ2-7): KAGVTQTPRYLIKTRGQQVTLSCSPISGHRSVSWYQQTPGQGLQFLFEYFSETQRNKGNFPGRFSGRQFSNSRSEMNVSTLELGDSALYLCASSHWTGSYEQYFGPGTRLTVT.

The V gene is TRBV7-6, the J gene TRBJ2-3, with D uncertain. Germline CDR1 SGHVS, CDR2 FNYEAQ. There are 13 residues in the CDR3. Trimming pared 4 bases from V and 5 bases from J, leaving 10 bases between. CDR3 loop: CASSSLRRDTQYF. CDR3 bases: TGTGCCAGCAGCTCCCTTCGGAGAGATACGCAGTATTTT.

This chain uses TRBV9 with TRBJ2-1; weak D call: TRBD2 (6 bases). This CDR3 is built from 15 residues. CDR1 is SGDLS, CDR2 YYNGEE, per germline. V lost 1 base, J lost 1 base, and 9 bases lay in between. The CDR3 is CASSVWAGSYNEQFF. CDR3 sequence (DNA): TGTGCCAGCAGCGTATGGGCGGGGTCCTACAATGAGCAGTTCTTC. Filled out from reference TRBV9 and TRBJ2-1, the complete variable domain reads DSGVTQTPKHLITATGQRVTLRCSPRSGDLSVYWYQQSLDQGLQFLIQYYNGEERAKGNILERFSAQQFPDLHSELNLSSLELGDSALYFCASSVWAGSYNEQFFGPGTRLTVL.

The chain couples TRBV5-6 to TRBJ2-7; 7 nucleotides line up with TRBD2. The V and J ends lost 4 bases and 6 bases, in that order; junction bases with no gene match: 4. This CDR3 has 12 amino acids. The germline V gene has CDR1 SGHDT and CDR2 YYEEEE. CDR3 region: CASSPQRGEQYF. The CDR3 DNA reads as TGTGCCAGCAGCCCCCAGCGGGGCGAGCAGTACTTC.

The chain carries TRBV7-6 and TRBJ2-1; 8 bases match TRBD1. The CDR3 is 14 residues long. The V segment lost 5 bases and the J segment 3 bases; nucleotides outside the gene matches: 3. Germline V gene sequence: CDR1 SGHVS, CDR2 FNYEAQ. The CDR3 region is CASSPRGLYNEQFF. The CDR3 DNA reads as TGTGCCAGCAGCCCCAGGGGGCTCTACAATGAGCAGTTCTTC.

This chain joins TRBV6-6 and TRBJ2-7; D tentatively reads TRBD1 or TRBD2 (5 bases each). The V gene's germline CDR1 is MNHNY and CDR2 SVGAGI (reference sequence). V lost 5 bases, J lost 1 base, and 15 bases lay in between. The CDR3 has 15 residues. The CDR3 bases are TGTGCCAGCAGTGACCGGGACGGAGCGTCCTACGAGCAGTACTTC. Residues: CASSDRDGASYEQYF.

The rearrangement links TRBV19 to TRBJ1-5; D remains ambiguous. The ends were cut back, 5 bases at V and 1 base at J, with 3 bases in the middle. The germline gives CDR1 LNHDA, CDR2 SQIVND (reference sequence). The CDR3 consists of 12 residues. CDR3 nucleotide sequence: TGTGCCAGTAGTCTAAGCAATCAGCCCCAGCATTTT. Amino acid sequence: CASSLSNQPQHF.

The V call is TRBV11-2, the J call TRBJ2-7, with TRBD2 as a possible D gene (5 bases). Germline loops: CDR1 SGHAT, CDR2 FQNNGV. This CDR3 region has 12 residues. With 2 bases removed from V and 5 bases from J, the gap between germline ends came to 7 bases. CDR3 in amino acids: CASSLSGNEQYF. The DNA for the CDR3 is TGTGCCAGCAGCTTATCGGGGAACGAGCAGTACTTC.

The V and J genes are TRBV5-1 and TRBJ2-7; 8 positions match TRBD2. Germline CDR1 reads SGHRS; CDR2 reads YFSETQ. The CDR3 loop spans 14 amino acids. V shed 2 bases, J shed 2 bases, and the junction held 3 bases outside the gene matches. CDR3 DNA sequence: TGCGCCAGCAGCTTAAGTAGCGGGACCTACGAGCAGTACTTC. Translation gives CASSLSSGTYEQYF.

V and J are TRBV10-3 and TRBJ2-1; D is possibly TRBD1 or TRBD2 (6 bases each). In germline, CDR1 is ENHRY, CDR2 SYGVKD. There are 13 residues in the CDR3. V was shortened by 5 bases and J by 5 bases, with 10 bases between the two germline ends. The CDR3 spells CAISLGGNNEQFF. CDR3 nucleotides: TGTGCCATCAGTCTGGGGGGCAACAATGAGCAGTTCTTC.

The J gene is TRBJ2-5, the V gene TRBV10-1, with TRBD1 as a possible D gene (6 bases). The V end was cut by 6 bases, the J end by 1 base, with 12 bases between. CDR3 length equals 14 residues. Germline assignment: CDR1 WNHNN and CDR2 SYGVQD (reference sequence). CDR3 loop: CASRGAWGQETQYF. CDR3 sequence (DNA): TGCGCCAGCAGGGGGGCTTGGGGCCAAGAGACCCAGTACTTC.

This clone showed up just a few times. Other DNA sequences in the same sample also yield this CDR3. The chain combines TRBV30 with TRBJ1-1; a weak D match, TRBD1 (5 bases). CDR3 length: 12 amino acids. Trimming cost V 3 bases and J 1 base, with 6 bases left between them. CDR1 and CDR2 from the germline V gene are GTSNPN and SVGIG (reference sequence). CDR3 residues: CAWSGGNTEAFF. DNA of the CDR3: TGTGCCTGGAGCGGGGGGAACACTGAAGCTTTCTTT.

The genes are TRBV15 and TRBJ2-1; 8 positions match TRBD1. With V trimmed by 0 bases and J by 7 bases, 14 bases remained unmatched. The CDR3 has 18 residues. Germline CDR1 is LNHNV and CDR2 is YYDKDF (reference sequence). CDR3 sequence: CATSRDEWTGKIVNEQFF. The CDR3, as DNA: TGTGCCACCAGCAGAGATGAGTGGACAGGGAAAATTGTAAATGAGCAGTTCTTC. Complete variable domain (other parts from reference TRBV15 and TRBJ2-1): DAMVIQNPRYQVTQFGKPVTLSCSQTLNHNVMYWYQQKSSQAPKLLFHYYDKDFNNEADTPDNFQSRRPNTSFCFLDIRSPGLGDTAMYLCATSRDEWTGKIVNEQFFGPGTRLTVL.

The J gene is TRBJ2-7, the V gene TRBV7-3; 8 nucleotides agree with TRBD1. Germline assignment: CDR1 SGHTA and CDR2 FQGTGA. CDR3 length: 12 amino acids. V lost 5 bases and J lost 6; bases outside the gene matches: 3. CDR3 sequence (DNA): TGTGCCAGCAGCCCCGGGACAGGCGAGCAGTACTTC. Protein: CASSPGTGEQYF.

As concerns this clone: At the DNA level, this CDR3 is encoded by other sequences in the same sample as well. The V call is TRBV15, the J call TRBJ2-7; D unresolved. Germline CDR1 reads LNHNV; CDR2 reads YYDKDF (reference sequence). Trimming took 5 bases from V and 6 from J, leaving 8 bases between them. This CDR3 is 11 amino acids long. The CDR3 nucleotides read TGTGCCACCAGCCTTGGGCCCGAGCAGTACTTC. Translating it yields CATSLGPEQYF.